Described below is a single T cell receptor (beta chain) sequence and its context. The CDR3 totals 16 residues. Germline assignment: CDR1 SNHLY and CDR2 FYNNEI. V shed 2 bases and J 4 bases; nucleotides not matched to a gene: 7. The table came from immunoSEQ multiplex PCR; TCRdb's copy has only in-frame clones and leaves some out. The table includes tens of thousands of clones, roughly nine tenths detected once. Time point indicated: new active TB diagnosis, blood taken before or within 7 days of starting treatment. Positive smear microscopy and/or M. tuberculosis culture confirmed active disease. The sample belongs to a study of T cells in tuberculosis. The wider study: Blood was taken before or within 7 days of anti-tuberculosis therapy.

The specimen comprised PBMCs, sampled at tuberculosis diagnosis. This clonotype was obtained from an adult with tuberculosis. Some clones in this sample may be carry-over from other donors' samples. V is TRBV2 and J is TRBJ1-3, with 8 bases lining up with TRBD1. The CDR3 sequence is CASSERRQGWGNTIYF. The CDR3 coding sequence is TGTGCCAGCAGTGAACGCAGACAGGGGTGGGGAAACACCATATATTTT.